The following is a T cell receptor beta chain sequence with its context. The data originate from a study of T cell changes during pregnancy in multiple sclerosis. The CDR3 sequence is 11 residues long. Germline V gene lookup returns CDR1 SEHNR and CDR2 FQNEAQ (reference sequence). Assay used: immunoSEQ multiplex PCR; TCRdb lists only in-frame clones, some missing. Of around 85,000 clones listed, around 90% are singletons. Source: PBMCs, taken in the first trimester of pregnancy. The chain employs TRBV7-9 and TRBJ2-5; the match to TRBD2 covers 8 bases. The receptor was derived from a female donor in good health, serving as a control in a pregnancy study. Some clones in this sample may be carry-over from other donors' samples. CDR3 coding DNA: TGTGTCCTCAGCGGGGGACAGACCCAGTACTTC. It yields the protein CVLSGGQTQYF.